The 17 T cell receptor beta chains below were found in one sample sequenced in a study of cytomegalovirus exposure and HLA in healthy donors (dated by TCRdb to 2017 to 2019). Libraries came from the immunoSEQ multiplex PCR assay. The multiplex PCR relied on a mix of 60 forward primers for TCR Vbeta segments and 13 reverse primers for TCR Jbeta segments. TCRdb obtained this table from immuneACCESS and retained in-frame rearrangements with V and J assigned. These tables miss some clones; where compared with another copy, unresolved V genes account for less than half of the shortfall, and the remainder is unexplained. The sample table contains roughly 180,000 clones; only one count was recorded for approximately 88% of them. Jointly, the top ten make up approximately 0.26% of the sample. Specimen: PBMCs. The receptors stem from a boy aged 5-17 years in good health and CMV-seronegative.

The V and J genes are TRBV5-6 and TRBJ2-7; 10 bases map to TRBD1. Germline V lookup: CDR1 SGHDT, CDR2 YYEEEE. This CDR3 has 15 amino acids. Unmatched junction bases numbered 8, after V lost 2 bases and J lost 6 bases. This CDR3 is CASSFSGTGAGEQYF. For the CDR3, the DNA is TGTGCCAGCAGCTTTTCCGGGACAGGGGCGGGCGAGCAGTACTTC.

This rearrangement joins TRBV28 to TRBJ2-2, with no clear D. The germline V gene has CDR1 MDHEN and CDR2 SYDVKM. The CDR3 consists of 12 residues. Trimming stripped 4 bases from V and 5 bases from J, with 5 bases between. The CDR3 reads CASSSGTGELFF. The CDR3 bases are TGTGCCAGCAGTTCGGGTACCGGGGAGCTGTTTTTT.

The chain links TRBV5-4 to TRBJ1-1; a possible D gene is TRBD1 (6 bases). This CDR3 has 14 residues. CDR1 SGHNT and CDR2 YYREEE come from the germline V gene (reference sequence). Between the trimmed V and J ends, which lost 5 bases and 1 base, there was a span of 12 bases. The CDR3 sequence is CASSRQGQNTEAFF. CDR3 coding DNA: TGTGCCAGCAGTCGTCAGGGACAGAACACTGAAGCTTTCTTT.

The chain uses TRBV6-1 and TRBJ2-1, with 7 bases matching TRBD1. V shed 4 bases, J shed 3 bases, and the junction held 6 bases outside the gene matches. Germline loops: CDR1 MNHNS, CDR2 SASEGT. This CDR3 is 15 amino acids long. The CDR3 sequence: CASSGRTGNYNEQFF. CDR3 coding DNA: TGTGCCAGCAGTGGACGGACAGGAAACTACAATGAGCAGTTCTTC.

V usage is TRBV27 and J usage is TRBJ2-7; D is perhaps TRBD2 (6 bases). The V gene's germline CDR1 is MNHEY and CDR2 SMNVEV (reference sequence). V lost 6 bases and J lost 2, with 14 bases in between. The CDR3 totals 14 residues. The CDR3 region is CASSHAGRPYEQYF. CDR3 in DNA: TGTGCCAGCAGCCATGCGGGGCGTCCCTACGAGCAGTACTTC.

This clone was counted only a few times. The chain couples TRBV4-3 to TRBJ2-7; 7 positions match TRBD1. The CDR3 is made up of 16 amino acids. The V segment lost 3 bases and the J segment 0 bases; nucleotides outside the gene matches: 8. The V gene's germline CDR1 is LGHNA and CDR2 YSLEER. The CDR3 here is CASSQEGRGSSYEQYF. DNA for the CDR3: TGCGCCAGCAGCCAGGAAGGCAGGGGGAGCTCCTACGAGCAGTACTTC.

The CDR3 bases are TGTGCCTGGAGTGCCGGACAGTTTTATGGCTACACCTTC. It specifies CAWSAGQFYGYTF. V usage is TRBV30 and J usage is TRBJ1-2; a weak D match, TRBD1 (6 bases). The germline V and J ends were trimmed by 1 base and 5 bases, with 11 bases remaining between them. Germline lookup yields CDR1 GTSNPN and CDR2 SVGIG (reference sequence). The CDR3 covers 13 residues.

This chain links TRBV5-1 with TRBJ2-1; weak D call: TRBD1 (6 bases). The length of the CDR3 is 13 residues. V was cut by 4 bases and J by 10 bases, with 15 bases left in between. The germline V gene encodes CDR1 SGHRS and CDR2 YFSETQ. As DNA, the CDR3 is TGCGCCAGCAGCCATACAGGGCTCGACGAGCAGTTCTTC. Encoded protein: CASSHTGLDEQFF.

The chain uses TRBV7-2 and TRBJ1-1, with 7 positions matching TRBD1. The CDR3 loop spans 15 amino acids. J gave up 5 bases and V 2 bases, and 8 bases lay outside the gene matches. The germline V gene has CDR1 SGHTA and CDR2 FQGNSA. For the CDR3, the DNA is TGTGCCAGCAGCTTATCGCAGGGGGATTGGACTGAAGCTTTCTTT. Protein product: CASSLSQGDWTEAFF.

V and J are TRBV7-9 and TRBJ1-2, with a possible D match to TRBD1 (6 bases). This CDR3 spans 16 amino acids. V dropped 5 bases and J dropped 4 bases, with 20 bases sitting between them. Germline-derived CDR1 and CDR2 are SEHNR and FQNEAQ (reference sequence). For the CDR3, the DNA is TGTGCCAGCAGCCTTAGATCAGGGGCCACTCTCTATGGCTACACCTTC. As protein: CASSLRSGATLYGYTF.

This chain connects TRBV7-9 to TRBJ2-2, with D tentatively TRBD2 (6 bases). CDR3 length equals 14 residues. V lost 7 bases, J lost 6 bases, and 15 bases lay in between. Germline-derived CDR1 and CDR2 are SEHNR and FQNEAQ (reference sequence). The CDR3 loop is CASTVKGGAGELFF. The CDR3 coding sequence is TGTGCCAGCACCGTAAAAGGCGGGGCCGGGGAGCTGTTTTTT.

This clone was detected once. This chain connects TRBV18 to TRBJ2-1; maybe TRBD2 (6 bases). CDR1 KGHSH and CDR2 LQKENI come from the germline V gene. Trimming took 0 bases from V and 9 from J, leaving 9 bases between them. This CDR3 contains 13 residues. CDR3 nucleotides: TGTGCCAGCTCACCACCATTGACTAGTGAGCAGTTCTTC. Translation: CASSPPLTSEQFF.

The gene calls are TRBV14 and TRBJ2-5, with 9 bases fitting TRBD2. The J segment lost 3 bases and the V segment lost 2 bases, leaving 4 bases of the junction unmatched. The germline gives CDR1 SGHDN, CDR2 FVKESK. The CDR3 runs to 15 residues. In DNA, the CDR3 is TGTGCCAGCAGCCAACCCCGCGGGGGGGAAGAGACCCAGTACTTC. It is translated as CASSQPRGGEETQYF.

This chain joins TRBV18 and TRBJ1-5; 8 bases line up with TRBD1. Germline-derived CDR1 and CDR2 are KGHSH and LQKENI. Trimming cost V 3 bases and J 6 bases; bases outside gene matches: 10. The CDR3 runs 16 residues. The CDR3 nucleotides read TGTGCCAGCTCACCTGTCTCTGGACAGGGTGGTCAGCCCCAGCATTTT. It is translated as CASSPVSGQGGQPQHF.

Comment on this clone: Germline is not matched at one junction end, which may reflect a read error. The chain has TRBV29-1 and TRBJ2-3; no definite D call. This CDR3 contains 13 residues. Looked up from germline, CDR1 is SQVTM and CDR2 is ANQGSEA. The CDR3, as DNA: TGCAGCGTCCGCCGAACCCGTGGTGATACGCAGTCTTTT. Protein sequence: CSVRRTRGDTQSF.

The chain uses TRBV6-5 and TRBJ1-1; TRBD1 might be the D (6 bases). The germline V gene has CDR1 MNHEY and CDR2 SVGAGI. Trimming took off 0 bases at V and 1 base at J, with 12 bases between the two ends. CDR3 size: 16 residues. The CDR3 nucleotides read TGTGCCAGCAGTTACTCCGGGGGGGCGGGGAACACTGAAGCTTTCTTT. It codes for CASSYSGGAGNTEAFF.

The chain is built from TRBV6-5 and TRBJ2-3; 9 bases match TRBD2. Per the germline V gene, CDR1 is MNHEY and CDR2 is SVGAGI. V was clipped by 2 bases and J by 2 bases; unmatched bases: 2. The length of the CDR3 is 15 residues. The CDR3 spells CASSYASGATDTQYF. CDR3 DNA: TGTGCCAGCAGTTACGCTAGCGGGGCCACAGATACGCAGTATTTT.